The next 25 T cell receptor beta chains were all read from a single sample in a study of shared clonotypes between healthy human individuals. Sequenced by immunoSEQ multiplex PCR; TCRdb stores in-frame clones only, minus some. The sample has some 2,000,000 clones, over 85% seen once; the top ten hold about 1.1%. CD45RO negativity and positive selection for CCR7 defined naive CD8 cells, a population that excluded terminally differentiated effector memory CD45RA+ cells. The sequenced material came from naive CD8+ T cells sorted from blood. These receptors originate from a man aged 18 to 30 in good health.

This chain joins TRBV9 and TRBJ1-3, with 7 nucleotides matching TRBD1. The germline CDR1 and CDR2 sequences are SGDLS and YYNGEE. V lost 2 bases and J lost 4; bases outside the gene matches: 6. The CDR3 covers 15 residues. CDR3 sequence reads: CASSVIGGDGNTIYF. The CDR3 DNA is TGTGCCAGCAGCGTCATAGGGGGCGACGGAAACACCATATATTTT.

The CDR3 DNA reads as TGCAGCGTTGTCCCTAGCGGGATCCAAGAGACCCAGTACTTC. The encoded protein is CSVVPSGIQETQYF. This sequence joins TRBV29-1 and TRBJ2-5, with TRBD2 identical over 9 bases. This CDR3 is built from 14 residues. The V gene end was trimmed by 4 bases and the J gene end by 1 base; junction bases not matched to a gene: 4. Germline-derived CDR1 and CDR2 are SQVTM and ANQGSEA.

Points on this clone: The same CDR3 can be traced to other DNA sequences in this sample. The V call is TRBV6-5, the J call TRBJ2-7; no clear D gene. The CDR3 loop spans 12 amino acids. The V end was cut by 4 bases, the J end by 0 bases, with 4 bases between. Germline assignment: CDR1 MNHEY and CDR2 SVGAGI. DNA of the CDR3: TGTGCCAGCAGTTCGCCCTCCTACGAGCAGTACTTC. It yields the protein CASSSPSYEQYF.

This clone appeared once. Other DNA sequences in this sample translate to the same CDR3. The chain recombines TRBV9 with TRBJ2-6; no clear D. The ends were cut back, 0 bases at V and 2 bases at J, with 6 bases in the middle. Looked up from germline, CDR1 is SGDLS and CDR2 is YYNGEE. The CDR3 spans 15 residues. CDR3 bases: TGTGCCAGCAGCGTAGAAGGTACTGGGGCCAACGTCCTGACTTTC. This encodes CASSVEGTGANVLTF.

This clone was picked up one time. The chain couples TRBV13 to TRBJ1-2; unclear D gene. The CDR3 totals 15 residues. V lost 8 bases to trimming and J lost 3 bases, with 19 bases between them. The germline V gene has CDR1 PRHDT and CDR2 FYEKMQ (reference sequence). In DNA form, the CDR3 reads TGTGCCAGCGAAAAGGGTGGAGCTATTCACTATGGCTACACCTTC. Translated: CASEKGGAIHYGYTF.

The V gene is TRBV7-6, the J gene TRBJ2-7, with 8 bases aligning to TRBD2. Per the germline V gene, CDR1 is SGHVS and CDR2 is FNYEAQ. V gave up 0 bases and J gave up 5 bases; unmatched junction bases: 6. The CDR3 covers 15 residues. This CDR3 is CASSLAIGSGNEQYF. The CDR3 DNA reads as TGTGCCAGCAGCTTAGCGATTGGTAGCGGGAACGAGCAGTACTTC.

In regard to this clone: The sample contains more than one DNA sequence encoding this CDR3. V gene TRBV27 combines with J gene TRBJ1-1; no clear D gene. The CDR3 extends over 12 amino acids. V was cut by 6 bases and J by 4 bases, with 9 bases left in between. Germline CDR1 is MNHEY and CDR2 is SMNVEV (reference sequence). The DNA of the CDR3 is TGTGCCAGCAGCAGCCGTAGCACTGAAGCTTTCTTT. Translated, it gives CASSSRSTEAFF.

The rearrangement uses TRBV7-6 and TRBJ2-1, with D perhaps assigned TRBD1 or TRBD2 (5 bases each). The V and J ends lost 1 base and 2 bases respectively, with 12 bases between them. Germline V gene lookup returns CDR1 SGHVS and CDR2 FNYEAQ. CDR3 length: 16 amino acids. The CDR3 protein is CASSLDGGPTYNEQFF. DNA for the CDR3: TGTGCCAGCAGCTTAGATGGGGGACCTACCTACAATGAGCAGTTCTTC.

The chain couples TRBV29-1 to TRBJ2-5, with 8 bases fitting TRBD2. The CDR3 consists of 15 residues. From germline, CDR1 is SQVTM and CDR2 ANQGSEA. V lost 1 base to trimming and J lost 5 bases; unmatched junction nucleotides: 9. The CDR3 region has the DNA TGCAGCGTTGAAGGGGTTAGCGGGGCGAGGGAGACCCAGTACTTC. This codes for CSVEGVSGARETQYF.

The chain's CDR3 is CASSYFGRGGPETQYF. The CDR3 DNA sequence: TGTGCCAGCAGCTACTTTGGGAGGGGTGGGCCAGAGACCCAGTACTTC. The gene calls are TRBV5-8 and TRBJ2-5; 7 bases line up with TRBD2. The V gene end was trimmed by 3 bases and the J gene end by 4 bases; junction bases not matched to a gene: 12. Germline CDR1 is SGHTS and CDR2 is YDEGEE. The CDR3 length is 16 residues.

This chain links TRBV7-2 with TRBJ2-1; D remains ambiguous. The CDR3 sequence is 12 residues long. Germline CDR1 SGHTA, CDR2 FQGNSA. Deletions cut 3 bases from V and 5 bases from J, with 5 bases between. CDR3 sequence reads: CASSFSNNEQFF. The CDR3 nucleotides read TGTGCCAGCAGCTTCTCAAACAATGAGCAGTTCTTC.

On this clone itself: Additional DNA sequences in this sample encode the identical CDR3. The gene calls are TRBV4-3 and TRBJ2-1; D perhaps matches TRBD2 (5 bases). V lost 1 base to trimming and J lost 7 bases, with 11 bases between them. CDR3 length: 14 amino acids. Germline assignment: CDR1 LGHNA and CDR2 YSLEER. The CDR3 sequence is CASSQVEGRNEQFF. Here the CDR3 DNA reads TGCGCCAGCAGCCAAGTCGAGGGTAGGAATGAGCAGTTCTTC.

As for this clone: Other DNA sequences of this sample code for an identical CDR3. V and J are TRBV13 and TRBJ2-7; 9 nucleotides align to TRBD2. CDR1 and CDR2 (germline): PRHDT, FYEKMQ (reference sequence). The CDR3 sequence is 14 residues long. V was clipped by 5 bases and J by 0 bases; unmatched bases: 2. As DNA, the CDR3 is TGTGCCAGCAGCAGTAGCGGGAGCTCCTACGAGCAGTACTTC. It is translated as CASSSSGSSYEQYF.

The gene calls are TRBV6-5 and TRBJ1-2, with TRBD1 as a possible D gene (6 bases). V was shortened by 7 bases and J by 7 bases, with 13 bases between the two germline ends. Germline V gene data show CDR1 as MNHEY and CDR2 as SVGAGI. The CDR3 sequence is 12 residues long. The CDR3 DNA follows: TGTGCCAGCAAGGGGGACTGGGCTGGCTACACCTTC. Translated: CASKGDWAGYTF.

The rearrangement joins TRBV5-1 to TRBJ2-2, with TRBD1 identical over 12 bases. Germline V gene data show CDR1 as SGHRS and CDR2 as YFSETQ. CDR3 length: 16 residues. Germline trimming cut 3 bases from V and 3 bases from J; bases unmatched to any gene: 3. The CDR3 reads CASSSGQGAYTGELFF. CDR3 sequence (DNA): TGCGCCAGCAGCTCGGGACAGGGGGCGTACACCGGGGAGCTGTTTTTT.

The chain is built from TRBV5-6 and TRBJ1-3; D is unclear. Between the trimmed V and J ends, which lost 4 bases and 2 bases, there was a span of 13 bases. CDR3 length: 15 amino acids. Germline lookup yields CDR1 SGHDT and CDR2 YYEEEE. Here the CDR3 DNA reads TGTGCCAGCAGCGTTACAGTGCCGGCTGGAAACACCATATATTTT. It is translated as CASSVTVPAGNTIYF.

On this clone itself: Other DNA sequences in the sample encode the same CDR3. The V and J genes are TRBV4-3 and TRBJ2-2; no reliable D call. The CDR3 sequence is 12 residues long. The V gene's germline CDR1 is LGHNA and CDR2 YSLEER. V was trimmed by 0 bases and J by 4 bases, leaving 0 bases between them. CDR3 in amino acids: CASSQDTGELFF. DNA for the CDR3: TGCGCCAGCAGCCAAGACACCGGGGAGCTGTTTTTT.

This sequence joins TRBV29-1 and TRBJ2-1; D is perhaps TRBD1 or TRBD2 (5 bases each). V was trimmed by 0 bases and J by 7 bases, leaving 22 bases between them. Germline lookup yields CDR1 SQVTM and CDR2 ANQGSEA. The CDR3 totals 17 residues. This CDR3 reads CSVEETARTEVTNEQFF. For the CDR3, the DNA is TGCAGCGTTGAAGAGACAGCGCGGACGGAGGTGACAAATGAGCAGTTCTTC.

This clone was recorded only once. The V and J genes are TRBV2 and TRBJ2-1; no definite D call. V was trimmed by 5 bases and J by 9 bases, leaving 14 bases between them. The CDR3 has 13 residues. Germline loops: CDR1 SNHLY, CDR2 FYNNEI. In DNA form, the CDR3 reads TGTGCCAGCAGTAATCCCCCGGGTGTTGAGCAGTTCTTC. Protein product: CASSNPPGVEQFF.

Concerning this clone: Additional DNA sequences in this sample encode the identical CDR3. V and J are TRBV6-6 and TRBJ1-1, with no clear D. CDR3 length equals 11 residues. Germline CDR1 MNHNY, CDR2 SVGAGI (reference sequence). V lost 8 bases and J 4 bases, leaving 8 bases between the germline ends. The CDR3 DNA sequence: TGTGCCAGCCCGAGAGGCACTGAAGCTTTCTTT. It encodes CASPRGTEAFF.

Details on this clone: Additional DNA sequences in this sample encode the identical CDR3. The chain links TRBV6-6 to TRBJ2-7; D perhaps matches TRBD2 (6 bases). The ends were cut back, 6 bases at V and 3 bases at J, with 12 bases in the middle. Germline CDR1 is MNHNY and CDR2 is SVGAGI (reference sequence). The CDR3 spans 13 residues. CDR3 DNA: TGTGCCAGCAGCCGGGACTCCATCTACGAGCAGTACTTC. This codes for CASSRDSIYEQYF.

Only one count was recorded for this clone. This sample also contains other DNA sequences that code for the same CDR3. The chain is built from TRBV7-6 and TRBJ2-7; 7 bases align to TRBD1. Germline lookup yields CDR1 SGHVS and CDR2 FNYEAQ. Losses at the gene ends were 5 bases for V and 0 bases for J; bases not matched to a gene: 4. This CDR3 region has 14 residues. CDR3 sequence: CASSLRDSSYEQYF. CDR3 nucleotide sequence: TGTGCCAGCAGCCTAAGGGACAGCTCCTACGAGCAGTACTTC.

This chain joins TRBV19 and TRBJ2-1; D gene ambiguous. CDR3 length: 16 residues. CDR1 and CDR2 (germline): LNHDA, SQIVND (reference sequence). V was clipped by 1 base and J by 3 bases, with 13 bases between them. The CDR3 nucleotides are TGTGCCAGTAGTATAGTTGGGGAAGGGCTCTACAATGAGCAGTTCTTC. This translates into CASSIVGEGLYNEQFF. The variable domain in full, with the rest retrieved from reference TRBV19 and TRBJ2-1, is DGGITQSPKYLFRKEGQNVTLSCEQNLNHDAMYWYRQDPGQGLRLIYYSQIVNDFQKGDIAEGYSVSREKKESFPLTVTSAQKNPTAFYLCASSIVGEGLYNEQFFGPGTRLTVL.

V gene TRBV7-9 combines with J gene TRBJ1-1; TRBD1 agrees at 9 bases. J was trimmed by 1 base and V by 5 bases; bases with no gene match: 5. This CDR3 spans 15 amino acids. Per germline, CDR1 SEHNR and CDR2 FQNEAQ (reference sequence). The CDR3 spells CASSHGQGTNTEAFF. DNA for the CDR3: TGTGCCAGCAGCCACGGACAGGGGACGAACACTGAAGCTTTCTTT.

The chain employs TRBV29-1 and TRBJ2-7; 8 nucleotides agree with TRBD1. Looked up from germline, CDR1 is SQVTM and CDR2 is ANQGSEA. V lost 6 bases, J lost 3 bases, and 7 bases stayed unmatched. The CDR3 runs to 13 residues. In DNA, the CDR3 is TGCAGCGTCCAGACAGGGGACGGCTACGAGCAGTACTTC. Residues: CSVQTGDGYEQYF.